This entry describes one T cell receptor beta chain. The entry originates in a study of T cells after yellow fever vaccination. Germline V gene data show CDR1 as SGDLS and CDR2 as YYNGEE. V was cut by 0 bases and J by 5 bases, with 8 bases left in between. The CDR3 spans 13 residues. They built TCR cDNA with 5'RACE template switching, a step that put in a universal primer site and UMIs. In TCRdb, the 5' RACE reads were re-called with MiXCR into one record per CDR3 protein. The sample contains fewer than 350,000 distinct CDR3 sequences, 3.5% to 4.5% of which appear only once. The chain recombines TRBV9 with TRBJ2-5; D not certain. Sample: PBMCs, taken 15 days after the yellow fever booster vaccination. This TCR derives from a man younger than 30 who received the YFV17D yellow fever vaccine. In nucleotides, the CDR3 is TGTGCCAGCAGCGTAGTCGGAAGCGAGACCCAGTACTTC. It codes for CASSVVGSETQYF.